This paragraph reports one T cell receptor (beta chain). These data originate in a study of blood T cell repertoires in COVID-19. Some clones are missing from TCRdb's copy, which holds only in-frame ones; the method was immunoSEQ multiplex PCR. The sample gives a few hundred thousand clones, 80% to 85% of which show up once; about 3.5% is in the top ten. The ends lost 5 bases at V and 5 bases at J; junction bases unmatched: 2. This CDR3 spans 13 amino acids. In germline, CDR1 is MNHEY, CDR2 SVGAGI. Sequenced material: PBMCs or T cells enriched from blood (not recorded which). This clonotype was obtained from a man aged 50-59 years who had recovered from COVID-19. The V gene is TRBV6-5, the J gene TRBJ1-5; 8 bases line up with TRBD1. The CDR3 protein is CASSRTGYQPQHF. DNA of the CDR3: TGTGCCAGCAGTAGGACAGGGTATCAGCCCCAGCATTTT.